The 30 T cell receptor beta chains below were found in one sample sequenced in a study of CD8 T cells in Susac syndrome. Random hexamers were used to reverse transcribe the RNA input (about 0.45 to 1 ug). MiXCR, applied by TCRdb to the immunoSEQ multiplex PCR reads, yields one record per CDR3 protein. The repertoire holds around 200,000 distinct CDR3 sequences, 85% to 95% seen once, with approximately 0.094% in the top ten. Sequenced material: CD4+ T cells from PBMCs. These receptors all come from a human donor in good health.

The chain has TRBV20-1 and TRBJ1-5; D perhaps matches TRBD1 (5 bases). The V end lost 0 bases, the J end lost 3 bases, and 9 bases lay between the germline ends. This CDR3 spans 14 amino acids. Germline assignment: CDR1 DFQATT and CDR2 SNEGSKA (reference sequence). The CDR3 loop is CSARDDGTNQPQHF. Here the CDR3 DNA reads TGCAGTGCTAGAGATGATGGGACCAATCAGCCCCAGCATTTT.

The rearrangement uses TRBV4-1 and TRBJ2-6; 11 bases match TRBD2. Trimming at V came to 2 bases and at J to 4 bases, leaving 13 bases not matched to a gene. This CDR3 spans 20 amino acids. Germline V gene lookup returns CDR1 MGHRA and CDR2 YSYEKL. CDR3 DNA: TGCGCCAGCAGCCAAAAGTTGTGGCTAGCGGGAGGATGGGGGGCCAACGTCCTGACTTTC. Translating it yields CASSQKLWLAGGWGANVLTF.

In nucleotides, the CDR3 is TGTGCCAGCAGCTCCAGTGTAATAGGTCTCGAGCAGTACTTC. Translating gives CASSSSVIGLEQYF. V and J are TRBV7-8 and TRBJ2-7; D remains unclear. Germline CDR1 SGHVS, CDR2 FQNEAQ. Deletions cut 4 bases from V and 6 bases from J, with 16 bases between. The CDR3 runs to 14 residues.

The chain is built from TRBV2 and TRBJ2-7; D remains unclear. Trimming took 2 bases from V and 6 from J, leaving 11 bases between them. Germline CDR1 and CDR2: SNHLY and FYNNEI. The CDR3 is made up of 13 amino acids. The CDR3 DNA reads as TGTGCCAGCAGTGAATTAGCTTTTCTCGAGCAGTACGTC. It translates to CASSELAFLEQYV.

The chain links TRBV20-1 to TRBJ1-1; D possibly corresponds to TRBD1 (6 bases). CDR1 and CDR2 (germline): DFQATT, SNEGSKA (reference sequence). The CDR3 totals 12 residues. V lost 6 bases to trimming and J lost 5 bases, with 13 bases between them. The CDR3 spells CSAGGQRTEAFF. The CDR3 nucleotides read TGCAGTGCCGGCGGACAGCGTACTGAAGCTTTCTTT.

This chain connects TRBV7-2 to TRBJ2-7, with D uncertain. The CDR3 spans 12 residues. Looked up from germline, CDR1 is SGHTA and CDR2 is FQGNSA. The V and J ends lost 5 bases and 4 bases respectively, with 9 bases between them. The CDR3 region has the DNA TGTGCCAGCAGCGCCGGTGGGTACGAGCAGTACTTC. This gives the protein CASSAGGYEQYF.

V gene TRBV5-1 combines with J gene TRBJ2-5, with D possibly matching TRBD2 (6 bases). This CDR3 spans 16 amino acids. Germline V gene data show CDR1 as SGHRS and CDR2 as YFSETQ. Trimming stripped 0 bases from V and 3 bases from J, with 15 bases between. The DNA of the CDR3 is TGCGCCAGCAGCTTGGCGTATAGCGGCAAAGAAGAGACCCAGTACTTC. This encodes CASSLAYSGKEETQYF.

V and J are TRBV4-1 and TRBJ2-7; D possibly corresponds to TRBD1 (5 bases). V shed 0 bases and J shed 2 bases, with 11 bases lying between them. This CDR3 has 15 residues. Germline V lookup: CDR1 MGHRA, CDR2 YSYEKL. The chain's CDR3 is CASSQERQGAYEQYF. The CDR3 region has the DNA TGCGCCAGCAGCCAAGAACGGCAGGGCGCCTACGAGCAGTACTTC.

The V call is TRBV28, the J call TRBJ1-2, with TRBD1 matching over 8 bases. Germline V gene lookup returns CDR1 MDHEN and CDR2 SYDVKM. Trimming at V came to 5 bases and at J to 2 bases, leaving 1 base not matched to a gene. The CDR3 has 13 amino acids. The CDR3 DNA reads TGTGCCAGCAGTGGGGACAGGAACTATGGCTACACCTTC. This gives the protein CASSGDRNYGYTF.

The chain uses TRBV5-6 and TRBJ2-7; D gene unclear. Per germline, CDR1 SGHDT and CDR2 YYEEEE. V was shortened by 1 base and J by 2 bases, with 7 bases between the two germline ends. This CDR3 region has 13 residues. The CDR3: CASSLYGPYEQYV. Written as DNA, the CDR3 is TGTGCCAGCAGCTTGTACGGTCCCTACGAGCAGTACGTC.

The rearrangement links TRBV29-1 to TRBJ2-7, with 7 bases identical to TRBD2. CDR1 and CDR2 from the germline V gene are SQVTM and ANQGSEA. The trim removed 6 bases at V and 5 bases at J, leaving 7 bases unmatched. CDR3 size: 12 residues. The chain's CDR3 is CSVLGRGDEQYF. DNA for the CDR3: TGCAGCGTCTTAGGGAGGGGCGACGAGCAGTACTTC.

The V call is TRBV27, the J call TRBJ2-1; D may be TRBD1 or TRBD2 (5 bases each). CDR1 and CDR2 from the germline V gene are MNHEY and SMNVEV (reference sequence). The V gene lost 11 bases and the J gene lost 9 bases, with 23 bases spanning the gap. The CDR3 covers 14 residues. In DNA form, the CDR3 reads TGTGCCCACAGAAGGAGTCAGGGAAGCGGTGAGCAGTTCTTC. This sequence encodes CAHRRSQGSGEQFF.

The CDR3 spells CSASPGQGDYGYTF. The CDR3 DNA sequence: TGCAGTGCTAGCCCTGGACAGGGAGACTATGGCTACACCTTC. The chain employs TRBV20-1 and TRBJ1-2, with 8 bases matching TRBD1. The V segment lost 3 bases and the J segment 3 bases; nucleotides outside the gene matches: 6. Germline assignment: CDR1 DFQATT and CDR2 SNEGSKA (reference sequence). CDR3 length equals 14 residues.

The chain carries TRBV2 and TRBJ2-3; 7 bases map to TRBD2. The CDR3 totals 12 residues. V dropped 8 bases and J dropped 2; count of bases not matched to a gene: 1. Germline V CDR1 and CDR2: SNHLY, FYNNEI. The CDR3 nucleotides read TGTGCCAGCGGGGACTACACAGATACGCAGTATTTT. The encoded protein is CASGDYTDTQYF.

The gene calls are TRBV9 and TRBJ2-5; unclear D gene. CDR1 is SGDLS, CDR2 YYNGEE, per germline. The CDR3 has 13 amino acids. V dropped 3 bases and J dropped 4 bases, with 10 bases sitting between them. This CDR3 reads CASSGGWGETQYF. In DNA, the CDR3 is TGTGCCAGCAGCGGGGGATGGGGAGAGACCCAGTACTTC.

The genes are TRBV5-1 and TRBJ2-7; D may be TRBD1 (6 bases). The CDR3 contains 13 residues. Germline V gene data show CDR1 as SGHRS and CDR2 as YFSETQ. V lost 2 bases, J lost 1 base, and 7 bases lay in between. The CDR3 sequence: CASSFTGSYEQYF. DNA for the CDR3: TGCGCCAGCAGCTTTACAGGGTCCTACGAGCAGTACTTC. The full variable domain, in which reference TRBV5-1 and TRBJ2-7 provide the parts outside the CDR3, is KAGVTQTPRYLIKTRGQQVTLSCSPISGHRSVSWYQQTPGQGLQFLFEYFSETQRNKGNFPGRFSGRQFSNSRSEMNVSTLELGDSALYLCASSFTGSYEQYFGPGTRLTVT.

J is TRBJ2-5 and V is TRBV5-1, with TRBD2 matching 13 bases. In germline, CDR1 is SGHRS, CDR2 YFSETQ. V shed 1 base and J 5 bases; nucleotides not matched to a gene: 11. CDR3 length: 18 residues. CDR3: CASSLRATSGGLGETQYF. CDR3 bases: TGCGCCAGCAGCTTGAGAGCGACTAGCGGGGGGCTTGGGGAGACCCAGTACTTC.

The chain carries TRBV27 and TRBJ2-5; 9 bases agree with TRBD1. This CDR3 is built from 13 residues. Trimming at V came to 6 bases and at J to 5 bases, leaving 4 bases not matched to a gene. The V gene's germline CDR1 is MNHEY and CDR2 SMNVEV (reference sequence). The CDR3: CASRLTGGETQYF. Here the CDR3 DNA reads TGTGCCAGCAGATTAACAGGGGGCGAGACCCAGTACTTC.

The rearrangement joins TRBV15 to TRBJ2-7; 8 nucleotides align to TRBD2. Trimming at V came to 1 base and at J to 2 bases, leaving 4 bases not matched to a gene. Germline V lookup: CDR1 LNHNV, CDR2 YYDKDF (reference sequence). There are 15 residues in the CDR3. The CDR3 spells CATSRGLAGTYEQYV. The CDR3 DNA reads TGTGCCACCAGCAGAGGGCTAGCGGGTACCTACGAGCAGTACGTC.

The CDR3 here is CASSLEVDVLTF. The CDR3 DNA sequence: TGTGCCAGCAGCTTAGAGGTTGACGTCCTGACTTTC. The V gene is TRBV7-9, the J gene TRBJ2-6, with D uncertain. The CDR3 covers 12 residues. The V end was cut by 1 base, the J end by 11 bases, with 6 bases between. Germline loops: CDR1 SEHNR, CDR2 FQNEAQ (reference sequence).

The chain couples TRBV2 to TRBJ2-2, with 7 bases aligning to TRBD1. The CDR3 loop spans 15 amino acids. Per the germline V gene, CDR1 is SNHLY and CDR2 is FYNNEI. V trimming: 4 bases; J trimming: 4 bases; junction bases outside the gene matches: 6. CDR3 sequence: CASSVRAGGTGELFF. In DNA, the CDR3 is TGTGCCAGCAGTGTACGGGCAGGGGGCACCGGGGAGCTGTTTTTT.

The chain is built from TRBV12-3 or TRBV12-4 and TRBJ2-7, with a weak D call TRBD1 (6 bases). This CDR3 region has 13 residues. The V end lost 5 bases, the J end lost 3 bases, and 11 bases lay between the germline ends. CDR3 protein: CASSPGDDYEQYF. The CDR3 region has the DNA TGTGCCAGCAGTCCAGGGGACGACTACGAGCAGTACTTC.

In its sample, this clonotype was seen once. V and J are TRBV3-1 and TRBJ1-1; 8 nucleotides align to TRBD1. V trimming: 4 bases; J trimming: 7 bases; junction bases outside the gene matches: 17. The germline gives CDR1 LGHDT, CDR2 YNNKEL (reference sequence). The CDR3 has 17 residues. DNA of the CDR3: TGTGCCAGCAGCCCGCAATCGGGACAGGCACGGGAAGTTGAAGCTTTCTTT. Encoded protein: CASSPQSGQAREVEAFF.

The sample holds a few counts of this clonotype. The chain joins TRBV29-1 to TRBJ1-5; a possible D gene is TRBD1 (5 bases). Germline V CDR1 and CDR2: SQVTM, ANQGSEA. V lost 4 bases and J 0 bases, leaving 7 bases between the germline ends. The CDR3 covers 13 residues. CDR3 in DNA: TGCAGCGTTGGGGACGTTAGCAATCAGCCCCAGCATTTT. Protein: CSVGDVSNQPQHF.

The rearrangement links TRBV3-1 to TRBJ1-5; D possibly corresponds to TRBD1 (5 bases). The CDR3 sequence is 14 residues long. Germline CDR1 is LGHDT and CDR2 is YNNKEL (reference sequence). Trimming stripped 2 bases from V and 4 bases from J, with 9 bases between. CDR3 sequence: CASSQRGHNQPQHF. For the CDR3, the DNA is TGTGCCAGCAGCCAAAGGGGTCATAATCAGCCCCAGCATTTT.

The chain combines TRBV20-1 with TRBJ2-3, with 7 bases matching TRBD2. The germline gives CDR1 DFQATT, CDR2 SNEGSKA (reference sequence). The CDR3 totals 12 residues. V lost 4 bases, J lost 6 bases, and 4 bases stayed unmatched. CDR3 in DNA: TGCAGTGCTATTGGGGGAGGGGATACGCAGTATTTT. It codes for CSAIGGGDTQYF.

This clonotype appeared a few times. This chain joins TRBV9 and TRBJ2-1; no clear D gene. Trimming left V 4 bases short and J 0 bases short, with 8 bases between. The V gene's germline CDR1 is SGDLS and CDR2 YYNGEE. This CDR3 comprises 14 residues. The CDR3 DNA reads TGTGCCAGCAGCCTCACAAGCTCCTACAATGAGCAGTTCTTC. Translating gives CASSLTSSYNEQFF.

The genes are TRBV6-2 or TRBV6-3 and TRBJ2-7, with no clear D. The CDR3 has 12 amino acids. The germline V gene encodes CDR1 MNHEY and CDR2 SVGEGT. The ends were cut back, 5 bases at V and 6 bases at J, with 11 bases in the middle. The CDR3 sequence is CASSLGWSEQYF. Written as DNA, the CDR3 is TGTGCCAGCAGTCTCGGGTGGAGCGAGCAGTACTTC.

The chain has TRBV20-1 and TRBJ2-1; either TRBD1 or TRBD2 may fit D (6 bases each). Germline-derived CDR1 and CDR2 are DFQATT and SNEGSKA (reference sequence). This CDR3 has 14 residues. V dropped 3 bases and J dropped 2 bases, with 11 bases sitting between them. The CDR3 region has the DNA TGCAGTGCTAGTTGGGGGGCCGCCTACAATGAGCAGTTCTTC. Translating it yields CSASWGAAYNEQFF.

This clonotype was observed once. The rearrangement links TRBV6-1 to TRBJ2-3; weak D call: TRBD1 (6 bases). This CDR3 is 13 amino acids long. Per the germline V gene, CDR1 is MNHNS and CDR2 is SASEGT. The V gene lost 2 bases and the J gene lost 6 bases, with 9 bases spanning the gap. CDR3 in DNA: TGTGCCAGCAGTGAAAACAGGGATGATACGCAGTATTTT. Encoded protein: CASSENRDDTQYF.